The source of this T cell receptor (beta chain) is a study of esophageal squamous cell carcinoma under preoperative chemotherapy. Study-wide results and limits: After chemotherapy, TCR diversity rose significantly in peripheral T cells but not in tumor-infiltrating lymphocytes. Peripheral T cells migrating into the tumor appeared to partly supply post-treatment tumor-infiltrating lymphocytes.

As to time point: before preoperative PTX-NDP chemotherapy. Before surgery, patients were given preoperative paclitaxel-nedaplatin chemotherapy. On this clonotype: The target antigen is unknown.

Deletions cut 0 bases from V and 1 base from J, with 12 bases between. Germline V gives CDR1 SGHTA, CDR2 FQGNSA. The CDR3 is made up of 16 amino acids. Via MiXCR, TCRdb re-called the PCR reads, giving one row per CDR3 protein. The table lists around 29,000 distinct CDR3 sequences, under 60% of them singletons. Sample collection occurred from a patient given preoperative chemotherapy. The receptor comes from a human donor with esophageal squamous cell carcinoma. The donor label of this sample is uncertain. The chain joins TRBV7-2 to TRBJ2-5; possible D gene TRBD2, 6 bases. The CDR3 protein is CASSLAGRGAQETQYF. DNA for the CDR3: TGTGCCAGCAGCTTAGCGGGGCGGGGTGCCCAAGAGACCCAGTACTTC.